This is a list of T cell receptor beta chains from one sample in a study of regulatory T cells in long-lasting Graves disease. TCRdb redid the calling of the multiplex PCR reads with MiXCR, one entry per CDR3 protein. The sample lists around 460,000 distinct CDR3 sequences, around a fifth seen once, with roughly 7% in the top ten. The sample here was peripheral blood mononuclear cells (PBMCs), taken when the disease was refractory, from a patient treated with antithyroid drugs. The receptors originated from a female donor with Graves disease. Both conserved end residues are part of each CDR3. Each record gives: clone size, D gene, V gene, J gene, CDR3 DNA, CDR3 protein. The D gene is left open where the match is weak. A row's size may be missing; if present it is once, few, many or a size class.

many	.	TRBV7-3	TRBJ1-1	TGTGCCAGCAGCTTATTGTGGGGGGCTATGGGCACTGAAGCTTTCTTT	CASSLLWGAMGTEAFF
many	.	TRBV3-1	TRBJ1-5	TGTGCCAGCAGCCAAGGGGGTCAGCCCCAGCATTTT	CASSQGGQPQHF
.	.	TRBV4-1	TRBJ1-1	TGCGCCAGCAGCCAAAGCCTACGGAATACGAACACTGAAGCTTTCTTT	CASSQSLRNTNTEAFF
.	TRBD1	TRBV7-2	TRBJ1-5	TGTGCCAGCATGGGACAGTTCAATCAGCCCCAGCATTTT	CASMGQFNQPQHF
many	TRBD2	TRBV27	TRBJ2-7	TGTGCCAGCAGTCCGTCGGGACTATCAGCCTACGAGCAGTACTTC	CASSPSGLSAYEQYF
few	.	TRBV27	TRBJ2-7	TGTGCCAGCAGCCCCGGCAGAAGCGGATACGAGCAGTACTTC	CASSPGRSGYEQYF
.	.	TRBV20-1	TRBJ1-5	TGCAGTGCTGGCCCGACGGGAGATAGCAATCAGCCCCAGCATTTT	CSAGPTGDSNQPQHF
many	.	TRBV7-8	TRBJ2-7	TGTGCCAGCAGCCCCTCGAATTCCTACGAGCAGTACTTC	CASSPSNSYEQYF
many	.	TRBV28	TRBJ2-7	TGTGCCAGCAGTTTCGGGGGCGCGGGGTACGAGCAGTACTTC	CASSFGGAGYEQYF
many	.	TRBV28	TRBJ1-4	TGTGCCAGCAGTTCAAAGAACAGGGCTGGGGATGAAAAACTGTTTTTT	CASSSKNRAGDEKLFF
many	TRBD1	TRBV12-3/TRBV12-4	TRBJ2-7	TGTGCCAGCCAGGGGCCGCGCGGACAGGGGAGGTACGAGCAGTACTTC	CASQGPRGQGRYEQYF
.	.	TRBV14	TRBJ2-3	TGTGCCAGCAGCCGGCAGGTGCTAGATACGCAGTATTTT	CASSRQVLDTQYF
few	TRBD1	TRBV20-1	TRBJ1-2	TGCAGTGCGATACCGGGACAGCGCCTGGAAGGCTACACCTTC	CSAIPGQRLEGYTF
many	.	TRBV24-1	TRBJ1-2	TGTGCCACCAGTGATTTAAGGGGACCGAACTATGGCTACACCTTC	CATSDLRGPNYGYTF
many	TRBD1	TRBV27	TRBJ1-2	TGTGCCAGCAGCCCGACAGGGGCAGCTAGCTACACCTTC	CASSPTGAASYTF
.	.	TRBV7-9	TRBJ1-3	TGTGCCAGCAGCTCGGACAGCTCTGGAAACACCATATATTTT	CASSSDSSGNTIYF
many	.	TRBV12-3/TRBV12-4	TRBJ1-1	TGTGCCAGCAGTATCCGGGGACGGGAGAACACTGAAGCTTTCTTT	CASSIRGRENTEAFF
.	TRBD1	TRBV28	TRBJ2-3	TGTGCCAGCAGCGGGACAGTCAAACAGTGGGCAGATACGCAGTATTTT	CASSGTVKQWADTQYF
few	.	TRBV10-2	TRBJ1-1	TGCGCCAGCAGGGGGGGGGGCGGGACTGAAGCTTTCTTT	CASRGGGGTEAFF
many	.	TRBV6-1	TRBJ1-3	TGTGCCAGCACCAGCGACTCTGGAAACACCATATATTTT	CASTSDSGNTIYF
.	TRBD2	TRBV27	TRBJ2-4	TGTGCCAGCAGCCCTCTAGCGGGGGTGGAGCTAGCCAAAAGCATTCAGTACTTC	CASSPLAGVELAKSIQYF
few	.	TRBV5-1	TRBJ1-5	TGCGCCAGCAGCTCCGGGACTAACCTCGCGGAGCCCCAGCATTTT	CASSSGTNLAEPQHF
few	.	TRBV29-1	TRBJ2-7	TGCAGCGTTGGGTATGTCGGAGGGATCCGGTTCTACGAGCAGTACTTC	CSVGYVGGIRFYEQYF
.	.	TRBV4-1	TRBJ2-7	TGCGCCAGCAGCCAAGGGGCAGTCAATGAGCAGTACTTC	CASSQGAVNEQYF
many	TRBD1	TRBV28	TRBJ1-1	TGTGCCAGCAGTCCACAAAGGGACAGACCTGAAGCTTTCTTT	CASSPQRDRPEAFF
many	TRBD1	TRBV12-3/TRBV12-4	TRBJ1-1	TGTGCCAGCGAAACGGGCAGGGGGAAAACTGAAGCTTTCTTT	CASETGRGKTEAFF
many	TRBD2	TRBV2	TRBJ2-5	TGTGCCAGCAGTGGACGGGGGGGTGCGGGGGAGACCCAGTACTTC	CASSGRGGAGETQYF
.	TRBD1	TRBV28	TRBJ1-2	TGTGCCAGCAGTCCCATGGGACAGGGGGTCATTGTTAACTATGGCTACACCTTC	CASSPMGQGVIVNYGYTF
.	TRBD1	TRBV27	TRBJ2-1	TGTGCCAGCCAACGGACAGGGAACAATGAGCAGTTCTTC	CASQRTGNNEQFF
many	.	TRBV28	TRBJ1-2	TGTGCCAGCAGTTTAAGTTTGGAAGGTGTACTTGTTATTAATGGCTACACCTTC	CASSLSLEGVLVINGYTF
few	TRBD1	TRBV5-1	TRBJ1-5	TGCGCCAGCAGCCCGACAGGGGCCTACAATCAGCCCCAGCATTTT	CASSPTGAYNQPQHF
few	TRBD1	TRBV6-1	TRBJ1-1	TGTGCCATACGTACCGGGACAGGGAACACTGAAGCTTTCTTT	CAIRTGTGNTEAFF
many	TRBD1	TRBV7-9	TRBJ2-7	TGTGCCAGCAGTTTAGTACAGGGGTCATACGAGCAGTACTTC	CASSLVQGSYEQYF
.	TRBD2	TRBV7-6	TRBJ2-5	TGTGCCAGCAGCTTAATGCGGGGGGAAGAGACCCAGTACTTC	CASSLMRGEETQYF
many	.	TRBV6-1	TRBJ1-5	TGTGCCAGCAGTGACTTGTGGGGACAACTTAGCAATCAGCCCCAGCATTTT	CASSDLWGQLSNQPQHF